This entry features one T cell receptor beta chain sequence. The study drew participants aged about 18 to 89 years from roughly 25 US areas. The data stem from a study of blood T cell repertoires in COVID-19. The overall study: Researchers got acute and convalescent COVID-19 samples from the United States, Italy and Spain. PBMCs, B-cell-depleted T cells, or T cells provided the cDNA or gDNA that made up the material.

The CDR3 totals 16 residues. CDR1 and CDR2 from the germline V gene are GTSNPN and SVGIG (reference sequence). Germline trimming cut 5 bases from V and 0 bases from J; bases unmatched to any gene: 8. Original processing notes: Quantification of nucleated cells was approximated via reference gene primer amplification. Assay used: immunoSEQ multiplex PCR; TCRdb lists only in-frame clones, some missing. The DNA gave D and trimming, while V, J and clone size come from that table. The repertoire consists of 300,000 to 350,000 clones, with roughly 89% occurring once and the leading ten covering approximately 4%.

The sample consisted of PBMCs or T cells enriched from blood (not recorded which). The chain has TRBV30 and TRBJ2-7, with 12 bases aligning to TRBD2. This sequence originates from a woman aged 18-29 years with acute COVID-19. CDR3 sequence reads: CAWEGLAGGYSYEQYF. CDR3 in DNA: TGTGCCTGGGAGGGGCTAGCGGGAGGGTACTCCTACGAGCAGTACTTC.